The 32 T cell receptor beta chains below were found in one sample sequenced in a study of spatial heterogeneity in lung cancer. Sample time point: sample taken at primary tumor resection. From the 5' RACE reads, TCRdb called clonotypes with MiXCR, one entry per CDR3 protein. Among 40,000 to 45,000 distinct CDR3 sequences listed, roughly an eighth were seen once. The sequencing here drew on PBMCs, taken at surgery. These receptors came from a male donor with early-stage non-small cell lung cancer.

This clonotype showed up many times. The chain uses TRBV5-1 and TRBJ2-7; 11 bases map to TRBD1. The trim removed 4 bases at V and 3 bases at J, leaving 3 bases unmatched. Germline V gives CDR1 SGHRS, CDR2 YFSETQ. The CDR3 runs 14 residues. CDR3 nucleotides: TGCGCCAGCAGCCCAGGGACAGGGGGCTACGAGCAGTACTTC. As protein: CASSPGTGGYEQYF.

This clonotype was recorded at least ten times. CDR3 bases: TGTGCCAGCACCCTCCAGCAGGGGGTCTATGGCTACACCTTC. Protein sequence: CASTLQQGVYGYTF. The chain uses TRBV28 and TRBJ1-2; 7 positions agree with TRBD1. The V gene end was trimmed by 7 bases and the J gene end by 4 bases; junction bases not matched to a gene: 9. The germline CDR1 and CDR2 sequences are MDHEN and SYDVKM. CDR3 size: 14 residues.

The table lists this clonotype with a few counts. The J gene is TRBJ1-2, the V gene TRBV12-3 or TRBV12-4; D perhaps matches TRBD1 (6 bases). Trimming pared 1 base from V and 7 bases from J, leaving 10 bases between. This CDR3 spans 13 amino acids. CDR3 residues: CASSLDREIGYTF. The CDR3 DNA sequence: TGTGCCAGCAGTTTAGACAGGGAGATTGGCTACACCTTC.

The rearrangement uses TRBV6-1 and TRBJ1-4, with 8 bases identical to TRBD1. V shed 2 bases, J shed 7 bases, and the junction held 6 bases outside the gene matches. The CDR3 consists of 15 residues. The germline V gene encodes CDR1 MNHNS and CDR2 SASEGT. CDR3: CASSEFRQGPEKLFF. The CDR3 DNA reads TGTGCCAGCAGTGAATTTCGACAGGGGCCTGAAAAACTGTTTTTT.

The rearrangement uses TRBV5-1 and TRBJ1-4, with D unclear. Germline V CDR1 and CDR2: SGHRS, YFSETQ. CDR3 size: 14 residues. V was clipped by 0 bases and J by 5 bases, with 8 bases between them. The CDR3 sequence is CASSLDGTNEKLFF. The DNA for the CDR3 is TGCGCCAGCAGCTTGGACGGAACAAATGAAAAACTGTTTTTT.

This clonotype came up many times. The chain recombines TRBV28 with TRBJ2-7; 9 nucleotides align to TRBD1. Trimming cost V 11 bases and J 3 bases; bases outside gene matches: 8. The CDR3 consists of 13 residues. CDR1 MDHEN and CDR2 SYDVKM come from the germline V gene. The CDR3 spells CASSETGGYEQYF. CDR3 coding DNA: TGTGCCTCCTCGGAGACAGGGGGCTACGAGCAGTACTTC.

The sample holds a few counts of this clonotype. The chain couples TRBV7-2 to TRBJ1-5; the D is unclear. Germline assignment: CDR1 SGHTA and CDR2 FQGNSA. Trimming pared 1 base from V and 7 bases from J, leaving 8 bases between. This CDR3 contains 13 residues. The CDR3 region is CASSLDLKQPQHF. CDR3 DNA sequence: TGTGCCAGCAGCTTAGATCTGAAGCAGCCCCAGCATTTT.

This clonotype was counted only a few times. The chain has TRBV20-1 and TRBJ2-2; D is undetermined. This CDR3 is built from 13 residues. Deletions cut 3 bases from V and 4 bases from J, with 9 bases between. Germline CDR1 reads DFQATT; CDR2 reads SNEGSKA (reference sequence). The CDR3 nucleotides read TGCAGTGCTAGCAGTCAGACCACCGGGGAGCTGTTTTTT. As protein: CSASSQTTGELFF.

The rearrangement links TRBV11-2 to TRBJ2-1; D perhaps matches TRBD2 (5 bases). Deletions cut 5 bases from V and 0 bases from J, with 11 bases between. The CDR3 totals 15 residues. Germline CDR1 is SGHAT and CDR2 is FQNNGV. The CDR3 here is CASSRRRGSYNEQFF. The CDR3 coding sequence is TGTGCCAGCAGCCGAAGACGGGGCTCCTACAATGAGCAGTTCTTC.

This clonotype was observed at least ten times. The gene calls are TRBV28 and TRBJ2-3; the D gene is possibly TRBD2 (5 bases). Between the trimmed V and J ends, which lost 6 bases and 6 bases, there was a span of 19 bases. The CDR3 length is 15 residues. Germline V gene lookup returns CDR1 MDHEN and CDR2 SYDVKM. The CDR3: CASSPTGSKSDTQYF. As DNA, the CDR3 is TGTGCCAGCAGCCCTACTGGGAGCAAGTCCGATACGCAGTATTTT.

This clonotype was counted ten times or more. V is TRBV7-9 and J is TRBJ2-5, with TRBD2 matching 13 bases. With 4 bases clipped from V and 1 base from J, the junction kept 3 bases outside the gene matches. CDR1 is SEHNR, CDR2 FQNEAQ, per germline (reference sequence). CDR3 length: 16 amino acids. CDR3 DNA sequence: TGTGCCAGCAGCTCCTGGACTAGCGGGGGCCAAGAGACCCAGTACTTC. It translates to CASSSWTSGGQETQYF.

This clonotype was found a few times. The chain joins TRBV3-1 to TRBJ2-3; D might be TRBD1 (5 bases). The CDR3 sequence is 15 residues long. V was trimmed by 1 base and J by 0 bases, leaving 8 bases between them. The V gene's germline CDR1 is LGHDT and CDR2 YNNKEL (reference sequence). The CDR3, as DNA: TGTGCCAGCAGCCAAGGGGGCTCCAGCACAGATACGCAGTATTTT. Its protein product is CASSQGGSSTDTQYF.

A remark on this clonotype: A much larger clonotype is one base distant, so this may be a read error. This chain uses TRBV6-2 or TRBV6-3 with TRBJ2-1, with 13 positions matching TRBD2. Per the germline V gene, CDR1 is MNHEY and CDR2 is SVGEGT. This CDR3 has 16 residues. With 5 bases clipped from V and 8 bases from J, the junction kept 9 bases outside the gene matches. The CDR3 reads CASSVSGTSGKDEQFF. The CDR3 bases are TGTGCCAGCAGTGTCTCCGGGACTAGCGGGAAGGATGAGCAGTTCTTC.

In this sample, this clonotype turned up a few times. For the CDR3, the DNA is TGTGCCAGCAGTTACTCTAGGGACTCCAATTCACCCCTCCACTTT. Residues: CASSYSRDSNSPLHF. This chain connects TRBV6-5 to TRBJ1-6, with D possibly TRBD1 on 5 matching bases. V was pared by 0 bases and J by 7 bases, with 10 bases between. The CDR3 runs 15 residues. The germline CDR1 and CDR2 sequences are MNHEY and SVGAGI.

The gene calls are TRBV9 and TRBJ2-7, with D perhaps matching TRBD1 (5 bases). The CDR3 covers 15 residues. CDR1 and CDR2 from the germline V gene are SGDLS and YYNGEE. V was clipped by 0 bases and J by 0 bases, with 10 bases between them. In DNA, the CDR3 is TGTGCCAGCAGCGTAGGACCAGACAGCTCCTACGAGCAGTACTTC. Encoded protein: CASSVGPDSSYEQYF.

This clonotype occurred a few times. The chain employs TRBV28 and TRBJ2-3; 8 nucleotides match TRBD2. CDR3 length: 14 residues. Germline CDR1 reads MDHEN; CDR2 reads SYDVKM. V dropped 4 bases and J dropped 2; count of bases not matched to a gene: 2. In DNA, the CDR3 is TGTGCCAGCAGTTGGCGGGGGGACACAGATACGCAGTATTTT. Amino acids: CASSWRGDTDTQYF.

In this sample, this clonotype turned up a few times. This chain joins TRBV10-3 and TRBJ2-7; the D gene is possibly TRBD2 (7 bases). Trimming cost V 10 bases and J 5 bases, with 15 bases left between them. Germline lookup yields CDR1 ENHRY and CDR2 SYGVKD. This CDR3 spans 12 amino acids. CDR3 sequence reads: CATQGGGHEQYF. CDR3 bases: TGTGCCACCCAAGGGGGGGGGCACGAGCAGTACTTC.

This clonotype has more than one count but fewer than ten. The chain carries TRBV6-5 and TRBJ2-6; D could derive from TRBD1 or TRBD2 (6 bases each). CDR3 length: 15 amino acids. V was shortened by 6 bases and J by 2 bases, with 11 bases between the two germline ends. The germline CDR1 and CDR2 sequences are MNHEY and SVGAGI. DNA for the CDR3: TGTGCCAGCAGGGTAGGGGGGCCTGGGGCCAACGTCCTGACTTTC. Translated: CASRVGGPGANVLTF.

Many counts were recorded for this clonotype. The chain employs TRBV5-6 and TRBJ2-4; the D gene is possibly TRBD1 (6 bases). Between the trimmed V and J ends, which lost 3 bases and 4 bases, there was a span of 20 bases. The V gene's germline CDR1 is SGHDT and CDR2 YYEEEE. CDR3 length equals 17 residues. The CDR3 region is CASSSDTGSWGKNIQYF. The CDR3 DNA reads TGTGCCAGCAGCTCGGACACAGGGAGTTGGGGTAAAAACATTCAGTACTTC.

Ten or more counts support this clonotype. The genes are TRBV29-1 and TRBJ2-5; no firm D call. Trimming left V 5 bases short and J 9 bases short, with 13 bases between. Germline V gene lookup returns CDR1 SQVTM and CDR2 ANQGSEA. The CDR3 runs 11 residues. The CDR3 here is CSVTSQNPQYF. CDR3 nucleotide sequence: TGCAGCGTTACCTCACAAAACCCCCAGTACTTC.

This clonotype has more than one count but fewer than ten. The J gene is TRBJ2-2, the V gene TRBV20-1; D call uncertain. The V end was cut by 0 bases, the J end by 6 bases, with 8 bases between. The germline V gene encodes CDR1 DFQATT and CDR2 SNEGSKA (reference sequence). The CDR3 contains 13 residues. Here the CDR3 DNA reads TGCAGTGCTAGAGATCAGTTTTCCGGGGAGCTGTTTTTT. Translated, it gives CSARDQFSGELFF.

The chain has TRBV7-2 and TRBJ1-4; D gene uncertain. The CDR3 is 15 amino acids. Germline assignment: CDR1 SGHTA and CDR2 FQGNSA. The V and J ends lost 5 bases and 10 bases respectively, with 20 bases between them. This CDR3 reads CASSPTWRNDGKLFF. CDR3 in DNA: TGTGCCAGCAGCCCGACCTGGAGGAACGACGGAAAACTGTTTTTT.

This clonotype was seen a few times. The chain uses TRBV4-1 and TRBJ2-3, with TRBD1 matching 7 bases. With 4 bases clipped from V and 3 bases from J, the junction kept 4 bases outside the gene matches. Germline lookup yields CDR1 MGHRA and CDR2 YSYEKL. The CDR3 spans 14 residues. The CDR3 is CASSRAGGTDTQYF. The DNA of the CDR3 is TGCGCCAGCAGCCGGGCAGGGGGAACAGATACGCAGTATTTT.

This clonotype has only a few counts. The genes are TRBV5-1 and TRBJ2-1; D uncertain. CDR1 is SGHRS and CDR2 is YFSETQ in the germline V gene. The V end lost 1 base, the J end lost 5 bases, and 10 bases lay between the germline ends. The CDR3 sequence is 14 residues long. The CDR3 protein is CASSLLTRDNEQFF. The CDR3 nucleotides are TGCGCCAGCAGCTTGTTGACAAGGGACAATGAGCAGTTCTTC.

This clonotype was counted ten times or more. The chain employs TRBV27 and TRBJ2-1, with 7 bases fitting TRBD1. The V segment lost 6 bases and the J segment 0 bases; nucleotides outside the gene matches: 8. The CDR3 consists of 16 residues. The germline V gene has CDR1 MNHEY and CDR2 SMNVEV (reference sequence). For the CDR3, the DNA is TGTGCCAGCAGGAGGGGACAGCGTAGCTCCTACAATGAGCAGTTCTTC. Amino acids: CASRRGQRSSYNEQFF.

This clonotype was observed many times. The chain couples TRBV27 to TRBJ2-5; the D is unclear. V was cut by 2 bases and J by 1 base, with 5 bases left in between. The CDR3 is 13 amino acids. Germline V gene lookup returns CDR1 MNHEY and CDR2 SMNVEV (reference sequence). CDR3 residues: CASSLRAQETQYF. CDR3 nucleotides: TGTGCCAGCAGTTTAAGGGCCCAAGAGACCCAGTACTTC.

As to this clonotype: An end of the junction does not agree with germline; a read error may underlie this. Written as DNA, the CDR3 is TGCAGCATTGACGGCTATAGCGAGCAGTACTTC. It translates to CSIDGYSEQYF. The V call is TRBV29-1, the J call TRBJ2-7; D gene uncertain. Germline loops: CDR1 SQVTM, CDR2 ANQGSEA. This CDR3 is 11 amino acids long.

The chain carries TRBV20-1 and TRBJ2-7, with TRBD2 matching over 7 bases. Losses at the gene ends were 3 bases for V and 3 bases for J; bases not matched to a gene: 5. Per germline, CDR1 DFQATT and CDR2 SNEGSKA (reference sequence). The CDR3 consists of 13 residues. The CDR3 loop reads CSASTSEDYEQYF. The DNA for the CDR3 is TGCAGTGCTAGTACTAGCGAGGACTACGAGCAGTACTTC.

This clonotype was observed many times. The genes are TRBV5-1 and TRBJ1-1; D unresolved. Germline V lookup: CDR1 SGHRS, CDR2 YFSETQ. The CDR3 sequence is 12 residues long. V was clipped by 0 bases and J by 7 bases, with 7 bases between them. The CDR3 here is CASSLVADEAFF. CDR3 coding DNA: TGCGCCAGCAGCTTGGTGGCAGATGAAGCTTTCTTT.

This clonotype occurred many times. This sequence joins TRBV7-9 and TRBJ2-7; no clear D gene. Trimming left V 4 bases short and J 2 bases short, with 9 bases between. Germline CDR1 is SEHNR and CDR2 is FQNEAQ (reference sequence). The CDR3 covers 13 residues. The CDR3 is CASSYDGPYEQYF. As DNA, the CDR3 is TGTGCCAGCAGCTACGACGGACCCTACGAGCAGTACTTC.

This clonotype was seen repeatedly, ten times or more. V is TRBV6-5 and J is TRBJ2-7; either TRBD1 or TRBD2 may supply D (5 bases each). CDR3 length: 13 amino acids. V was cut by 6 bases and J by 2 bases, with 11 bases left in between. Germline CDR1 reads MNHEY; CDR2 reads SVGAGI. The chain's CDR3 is CASSPRGPYEQYF. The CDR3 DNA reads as TGTGCCAGCAGCCCACGGGGCCCCTACGAGCAGTACTTC.

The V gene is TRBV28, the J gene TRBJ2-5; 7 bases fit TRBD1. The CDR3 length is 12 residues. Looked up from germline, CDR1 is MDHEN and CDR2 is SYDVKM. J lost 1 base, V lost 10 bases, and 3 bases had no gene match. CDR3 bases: TGTGCCACCACAGGGGCCCAAGAGACCCAGTACTTC. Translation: CATTGAQETQYF.